A selection of T cell receptor beta chains follows, all from one sample in a study of beta chain features in type 1 diabetes. Repertoires were generated with immunoSEQ multiplex PCR, while TCRdb's copy carries only in-frame clones and drops some. The table has around 500,000 clones, around 28% seen once. Source material: naive CD4+ T cells from blood. The receptors were sampled from a young man in good health. The CDR3 runs from the conserved cysteine through the conserved F or W. The D gene is left open where the match is weak. Rows give clone size only sometimes, using once, few, many, or a class for an expanded clone.

J gene	D gene	V gene	clone size	CDR3 protein	CDR3 DNA
TRBJ2-7	TRBD2	TRBV6-1	.	CASIEAGGLSYEQYF	TGTGCCAGCATCGAGGCGGGAGGGCTCTCCTACGAGCAGTACTTC
TRBJ2-1	TRBD2	TRBV7-9	few	CASSPGVRGAGGEQFF	TGTGCCAGCAGCCCTGGGGTCAGGGGAGCGGGAGGTGAGCAGTTCTTC
TRBJ2-2	.	TRBV2	.	CASSGTIARAGELFF	TGTGCCAGCAGTGGAACTATAGCGAGGGCCGGGGAGCTGTTTTTT
TRBJ2-1	TRBD2	TRBV4-3	few	CASSQDWLAVYNEQFF	TGCGCCAGCAGCCAAGATTGGCTAGCGGTCTACAATGAGCAGTTCTTC
TRBJ1-2	.	TRBV30	few	CAWNIGGGYTF	TGTGCCTGGAATATCGGGGGTGGCTACACCTTC
TRBJ2-7	.	TRBV19	.	CASSMGQFYEQYF	TGTGCCAGTAGTATGGGACAATTCTACGAGCAGTACTTC
TRBJ2-3	.	TRBV7-3	.	CASSLSPLDTQYF	TGTGCCAGCAGCTTATCGCCCCTGGATACGCAGTATTTT
TRBJ1-1	.	TRBV6-5	few	CASMSPGSTEAFF	TGTGCCAGCATGTCGCCGGGGAGCACTGAAGCTTTCTTT
TRBJ2-7	TRBD1	TRBV30	.	CAFTRQGAWYEQYF	TGTGCCTTCACTCGACAGGGGGCTTGGTACGAGCAGTACTTC
TRBJ2-5	.	TRBV5-1	.	CASSYDTYQETQYF	TGCGCCAGCAGCTATGACACCTATCAAGAGACCCAGTACTTC
TRBJ2-5	.	TRBV5-1	few	CASRAFQETQYF	TGCGCCAGCAGGGCATTTCAAGAGACCCAGTACTTC
TRBJ2-7	.	TRBV6-5	few	CASSYSLANEQYF	TGTGCCAGCAGTTACAGCCTAGCTAACGAGCAGTACTTC
TRBJ2-7	.	TRBV25-1	few	CASSAQDNLYEQYF	TGTGCCAGCAGTGCACAGGACAACCTATACGAGCAGTACTTC
TRBJ1-2	.	TRBV30	few	CAWRGDSIKNGYTF	TGTGCCTGGAGGGGCGACTCGATAAAGAATGGCTACACCTTC
TRBJ2-3	TRBD2	TRBV29-1	few	CSVESTSGDTDTQYF	TGCAGCGTGGAATCGACTAGCGGGGACACAGATACGCAGTATTTT
TRBJ2-1	.	TRBV19	few	CASRRLAFAYNEQFF	TGTGCCAGTAGGCGGCTAGCCTTCGCCTACAATGAGCAGTTCTTC
TRBJ2-6	TRBD1	TRBV13	few	CASSLATGAGANVLTF	TGTGCCAGCAGTCTTGCTACAGGGGCTGGGGCCAACGTCCTGACTTTC
TRBJ2-1	.	TRBV28	.	CAARGGGYNEQFF	TGTGCCGCAAGGGGAGGAGGGTACAATGAGCAGTTCTTC
TRBJ2-3	TRBD2	TRBV7-9	few	CASVGTRGSDTQYF	TGTGCCAGCGTTGGGACTAGGGGATCAGATACGCAGTATTTT
TRBJ2-5	TRBD2	TRBV5-1	.	CASSDPGLAVQETQYF	TGCGCCAGCAGCGACCCGGGACTAGCGGTTCAAGAGACCCAGTACTTC
TRBJ2-5	TRBD1	TRBV11-2	.	CASSLVGQPSQETQYF	TGTGCCAGCAGCTTAGTGGGACAGCCTTCCCAAGAGACCCAGTACTTC
TRBJ1-1	TRBD1	TRBV30	.	CAWSEDRGTEAFF	TGTGCCTGGAGTGAGGACAGGGGCACTGAAGCTTTCTTT